This T cell receptor beta chain was captured by sequencing in a study of T cell responses to AZD1222 COVID-19 vaccine. About the study: The analysis combined second doses at about 4 or about 12 weeks.

The germline V gene has CDR1 LNHDA and CDR2 SQIVND (reference sequence). The V gene lost 2 bases and the J gene lost 4 bases, with 20 bases spanning the gap. The CDR3 consists of 17 residues. Data came from immunoSEQ multiplex PCR; TCRdb stores just in-frame clones and leaves some out. The table shows roughly 84,000 clones, with 87% occurring only once. Study results and limitations: Clonal diversity may have been underestimated in mostly white British donors. Among vaccine-associated CD4 TCRs, coverage spanned spike, with dominance at 160-218 and 743-854. In the spike-specific TCR repertoire, nearly half reportedly target unmutated variant regions.

Details on this clone: As yet, its antigen is unknown.

The sequencing used peripheral blood, collected on day 0 of AZD1222 vaccination. The source is an adult in good health. The rearrangement links TRBV19 to TRBJ1-2, with a weak D call TRBD1 (6 bases). The CDR3 DNA follows: TGTGCCAGTAGTATATCCGGTGAGGGCAGGGGAGGCTATGGCTACACCTTC. It yields the protein CASSISGEGRGGYGYTF.